A selection of T cell receptor beta chains follows, all from one sample in a study of T cells in Graves' hyperthyroidism and ophthalmopathy. Using its own MiXCR run on the multiplex PCR reads, TCRdb lists one record per CDR3 protein. The sample carries a few hundred thousand distinct CDR3 sequences, 15% recorded once. Sequencing was carried out using blood. The receptors originated from a woman in her thirties with Graves' hyperthyroidism. CDR3s include the opening cysteine and the closing phenylalanine or tryptophan. The order of the fields is D gene, V gene, J gene, CDR3 protein. A D gene is named only where the DNA matches it firmly.

d_gene: NA
v_gene: TRBV28
j_gene: TRBJ2-3
CDR3aa: CASSLNPGGVIDTQYF

d_gene: NA
v_gene: TRBV28
j_gene: TRBJ1-1
CDR3aa: CASTAGVDTEAFF

d_gene: TRBD2
v_gene: TRBV24-1
j_gene: TRBJ2-3
CDR3aa: CATSDFGGEGTDTQYF

d_gene: NA
v_gene: TRBV3-1
j_gene: TRBJ2-3
CDR3aa: CASSSGFGTQYF

d_gene: NA
v_gene: TRBV29-1
j_gene: TRBJ2-7
CDR3aa: CSVGVSYEQYF

d_gene: NA
v_gene: TRBV7-8
j_gene: TRBJ2-4
CDR3aa: CASSETGYLAKNIQYF

d_gene: NA
v_gene: TRBV6-5
j_gene: TRBJ1-1
CDR3aa: CASSYSKVLQGQAFF

d_gene: TRBD1
v_gene: TRBV30
j_gene: TRBJ2-4
CDR3aa: CAWSTGQGKNIQYF

d_gene: NA
v_gene: TRBV2
j_gene: TRBJ1-1
CDR3aa: CASSDVEGFMNTEAFF

d_gene: TRBD1
v_gene: TRBV19
j_gene: TRBJ2-3
CDR3aa: CASSPGQGFPDTQYF

d_gene: NA
v_gene: TRBV29-1
j_gene: TRBJ2-7
CDR3aa: CSVEDLGEQYF

d_gene: NA
v_gene: TRBV2
j_gene: TRBJ2-2
CDR3aa: CASRDRGASTGELFF

d_gene: NA
v_gene: TRBV6-5
j_gene: TRBJ2-7
CDR3aa: CASSYSRTDSYGQYF

d_gene: NA
v_gene: TRBV27
j_gene: TRBJ2-1
CDR3aa: CASSFPQGRHNEQFF

d_gene: NA
v_gene: TRBV6-1
j_gene: TRBJ2-7
CDR3aa: CASSLPGASYEQYF

d_gene: NA
v_gene: TRBV15
j_gene: TRBJ2-1
CDR3aa: CATSSSKLYNEQFF